The clone carrying this TCR beta chain occurred many times. Each CDR3 protein gets one entry after TCRdb re-called the 5' RACE reads with MiXCR. The sample carries 87,000 or so distinct CDR3 sequences, 3.5% recorded once. The data are from a study of neurological immune-mediated disorders. V was clipped by 3 bases and J by 0 bases, with 9 bases between them. The germline gives CDR1 MRHNA, CDR2 SNTAGT. The CDR3 covers 15 residues. This chain uses TRBV6-4 with TRBJ1-5; weak D call: TRBD1 (5 bases). The clonotype was recovered from a woman under 30 with multiple sclerosis. The sample comprised PBMCs. In DNA form, the CDR3 reads TGTGCCAGCAGTGAGACAGCTTATAGCAATCAGCCCCAGCATTTT. Its translation is CASSETAYSNQPQHF.